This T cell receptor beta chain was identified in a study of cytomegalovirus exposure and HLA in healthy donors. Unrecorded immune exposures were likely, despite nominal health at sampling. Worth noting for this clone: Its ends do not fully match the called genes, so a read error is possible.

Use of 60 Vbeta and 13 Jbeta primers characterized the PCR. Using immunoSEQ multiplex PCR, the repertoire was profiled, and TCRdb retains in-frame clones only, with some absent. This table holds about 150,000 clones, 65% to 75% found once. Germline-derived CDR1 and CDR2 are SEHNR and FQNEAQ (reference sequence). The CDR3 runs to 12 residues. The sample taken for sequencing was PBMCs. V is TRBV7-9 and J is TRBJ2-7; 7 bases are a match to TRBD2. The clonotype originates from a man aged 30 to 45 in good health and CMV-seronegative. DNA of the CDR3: TGTTCCAGCAACGGCGGGGGTTACGAGCAGTACTTC. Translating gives CSSNGGGYEQYF.